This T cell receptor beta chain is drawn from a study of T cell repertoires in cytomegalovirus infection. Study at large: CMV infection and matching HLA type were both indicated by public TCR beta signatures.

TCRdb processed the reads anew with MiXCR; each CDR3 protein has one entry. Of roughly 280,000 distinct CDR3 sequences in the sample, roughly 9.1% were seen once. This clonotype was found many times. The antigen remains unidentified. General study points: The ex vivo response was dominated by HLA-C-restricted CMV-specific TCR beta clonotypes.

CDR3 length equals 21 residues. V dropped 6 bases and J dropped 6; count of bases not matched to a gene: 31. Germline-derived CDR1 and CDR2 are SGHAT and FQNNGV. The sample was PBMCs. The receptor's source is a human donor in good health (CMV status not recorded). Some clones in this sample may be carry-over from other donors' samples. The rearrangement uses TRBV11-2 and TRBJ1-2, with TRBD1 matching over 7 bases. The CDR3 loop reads CASSYYPSLGQALIGSDGYTF. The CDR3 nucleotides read TGTGCCAGCAGTTATTACCCCTCCCTAGGACAGGCATTGATCGGGAGCGATGGCTACACCTTC.